Below, 30 T cell receptor beta chains from the same sample are listed, as sequenced in a study of cytomegalovirus exposure and HLA in healthy donors. In the PCR, 60 Vbeta and 13 Jbeta primers were used. Sequencing used immunoSEQ multiplex PCR; TCRdb keeps in-frame clones, though not all of them. This table holds about 180,000 clones, 75% to 90% found once. The sequenced sample consisted of PBMCs. The receptors were gathered from a girl aged 5-17 years in good health and CMV-seropositive.

CDR3 in amino acids: CASSGTSLAGGPGEQYF. The CDR3 DNA follows: TGTGCCAGCAGCGGAACCTCGCTAGCGGGAGGGCCAGGTGAGCAGTACTTC. The chain couples TRBV5-4 to TRBJ2-7; 12 nucleotides match TRBD2. CDR3 size: 17 residues. Trimming at V came to 4 bases and at J to 7 bases, leaving 15 bases not matched to a gene. CDR1 is SGHNT, CDR2 YYREEE, per germline (reference sequence).

This sequence joins TRBV11-2 and TRBJ1-2; D gene unclear. This CDR3 spans 13 amino acids. The V and J ends lost 6 bases and 4 bases respectively, with 12 bases between them. Germline V gives CDR1 SGHAT, CDR2 FQNNGV. As DNA, the CDR3 is TGTGCCAGCAGGGAGGACGGACCCTATGGCTACACCTTC. Encoded protein: CASREDGPYGYTF.

The count of this clone is one. V is TRBV27 and J is TRBJ2-7; 11 bases agree with TRBD2. The CDR3 runs to 15 residues. In germline, CDR1 is MNHEY, CDR2 SMNVEV (reference sequence). The junction had 11 bases not matched to a gene; V was cut back by 8 bases and J by 5 bases. This chain's CDR3 is CASSPTSGILDEQYF. CDR3 nucleotides: TGTGCCAGCTCCCCGACTAGCGGGATTCTCGACGAGCAGTACTTC.

The rearrangement uses TRBV4-1 and TRBJ2-7; 8 bases agree with TRBD2. CDR1 is MGHRA and CDR2 is YSYEKL in the germline V gene. The junction had 8 bases not matched to a gene; V was cut back by 2 bases and J by 2 bases. The CDR3 totals 16 residues. The CDR3 DNA reads as TGCGCCAGCAGCCAAACTAGCGGCGGAGCTCCCTACGAGCAGTACTTC. Amino acids: CASSQTSGGAPYEQYF.

In its sample, this clone was seen once. This chain's CDR3 is CASSYYRDTYEQYF. DNA for the CDR3: TGTGCCAGCAGTTACTACAGGGATACCTACGAGCAGTACTTC. The rearrangement links TRBV6-6 to TRBJ2-7, with TRBD1 as a possible D gene (6 bases). The CDR3 extends over 14 amino acids. Looked up from germline, CDR1 is MNHNY and CDR2 is SVGAGI (reference sequence). V gave up 1 base and J gave up 2 bases, with 9 bases separating them.

V and J are TRBV7-2 and TRBJ2-2, with D tentatively TRBD1 (6 bases). Trimming removed 3 bases at V and 3 bases at J, with 17 bases between. Germline CDR1 is SGHTA and CDR2 is FQGNSA. The CDR3 is 17 residues long. The CDR3: CASSFPYGGKDTGELFF. The CDR3 nucleotides are TGTGCCAGCAGCTTTCCTTATGGGGGCAAGGACACCGGGGAGCTGTTTTTT. The full variable domain, in which reference TRBV7-2 and TRBJ2-2 provide the parts outside the CDR3, is GAGVSQSPSNKVTEKGKDVELRCDPISGHTALYWYRQSLGQGLEFLIYFQGNSAPDKSGLPSDRFSAERTGGSVSTLTIQRTQQEDSAVYLCASSFPYGGKDTGELFFGEGSRLTVL.

The chain couples TRBV19 to TRBJ2-7; D may be TRBD1 (5 bases). The germline V gene has CDR1 LNHDA and CDR2 SQIVND (reference sequence). CDR3 length: 15 residues. V was shortened by 3 bases and J by 5 bases, with 17 bases between the two germline ends. The CDR3 spells CASSMWGRSLDEQYF. DNA of the CDR3: TGTGCCAGTAGTATGTGGGGCCGGTCCCTTGACGAGCAGTACTTC.

The V gene is TRBV11-2, the J gene TRBJ1-1, with no clear D. Germline loops: CDR1 SGHAT, CDR2 FQNNGV. The CDR3 loop spans 14 amino acids. V lost 5 bases and J lost 4, with 14 bases in between. CDR3 protein: CASSVAGSLTEAFF. For the CDR3, the DNA is TGTGCCAGCAGCGTTGCCGGGAGCCTCACTGAAGCTTTCTTT.

The chain joins TRBV27 to TRBJ2-5, with 8 bases identical to TRBD1. From germline, CDR1 is MNHEY and CDR2 SMNVEV (reference sequence). The J segment lost 1 base and the V segment lost 5 bases, leaving 9 bases of the junction unmatched. The CDR3 has 16 amino acids. The CDR3 spells CASSNHGQGGQETQYF. The CDR3 DNA follows: TGTGCCAGCAGTAACCACGGACAGGGCGGCCAAGAGACCCAGTACTTC.

This chain joins TRBV6-1 and TRBJ1-1, with D possibly matching TRBD1 (6 bases). With 5 bases removed from V and 5 bases from J, the gap between germline ends came to 12 bases. The CDR3 has 13 residues. Germline V gives CDR1 MNHNS, CDR2 SASEGT. DNA of the CDR3: TGTGCCAGCAGTCGCCTGACAGGAACTGAAGCTTTCTTT. As protein: CASSRLTGTEAFF.

This clone turned up a few times. The V and J genes are TRBV6-1 and TRBJ1-5; D is undetermined. Trimming shortened V by 3 bases and J by 2 bases, and 8 bases separated the two germline ends. Germline V CDR1 and CDR2: MNHNS, SASEGT. This CDR3 has 14 amino acids. The CDR3 region is CASSEAPGNQPQHF. CDR3 bases: TGTGCCAGCAGTGAGGCCCCTGGCAATCAGCCCCAGCATTTT.

V is TRBV9 and J is TRBJ1-2; unclear D gene. Germline V gene data show CDR1 as SGDLS and CDR2 as YYNGEE. V shed 3 bases and J shed 2 bases, with 11 bases lying between them. The CDR3 is 14 amino acids. The CDR3 sequence is CASSGLGPNYGYTF. CDR3 bases: TGTGCCAGCAGCGGGCTTGGGCCGAACTATGGCTACACCTTC.

In this sample, this clone turned up a few times. This chain connects TRBV29-1 to TRBJ1-1, with 9 bases that match TRBD1. CDR3 length: 19 amino acids. After removal of 6 bases from V and 2 bases from J, the junction contained 22 bases not matched to a gene. The germline gives CDR1 SQVTM, CDR2 ANQGSEA. This CDR3 is CSVLSPVLRQGEGNTEAFF. The CDR3 DNA reads TGCAGCGTACTTTCTCCCGTATTAAGACAGGGGGAGGGCAACACTGAAGCTTTCTTT.

The CDR3 region is CASSQDTAGDGYTF. Here the CDR3 DNA reads TGCGCCAGCAGCCAAGACACGGCGGGAGATGGCTACACCTTC. This chain links TRBV4-3 with TRBJ1-2; D unclear. CDR1 is LGHNA and CDR2 is YSLEER in the germline V gene. This CDR3 spans 14 amino acids. The V end was cut by 0 bases, the J end by 6 bases, with 11 bases between.

The rearrangement links TRBV6-1 to TRBJ2-7; 7 bases are shared with TRBD2. The CDR3 totals 12 residues. The germline V gene encodes CDR1 MNHNS and CDR2 SASEGT. V was pared by 11 bases and J by 0 bases, with 4 bases of the junction left unmatched. The CDR3 DNA reads TGTGCCTCCTGGGACTACTCCTACGAGCAGTACTTC. Its translation: CASWDYSYEQYF.

This chain links TRBV5-4 with TRBJ2-5; D is possibly TRBD1 (6 bases). V was cut by 1 base and J by 5 bases, with 9 bases left in between. The CDR3 is 13 residues long. Germline V lookup: CDR1 SGHNT, CDR2 YYREEE (reference sequence). CDR3 loop: CASSLQGLETQYF. DNA of the CDR3: TGTGCCAGCAGCTTGCAGGGGCTGGAGACCCAGTACTTC.

This chain connects TRBV6-1 to TRBJ1-4; D remains ambiguous. CDR3 length: 13 amino acids. Germline CDR1 MNHNS, CDR2 SASEGT. V was shortened by 10 bases and J by 3 bases, with 12 bases between the two germline ends. CDR3 protein: CAIQRVSNEKLFF. CDR3 bases: TGTGCCATCCAAAGAGTTTCTAATGAAAAACTGTTTTTT.

Only one count was recorded for this clone. The V gene is TRBV5-8, the J gene TRBJ1-1; D may be TRBD1 (5 bases). V lost 9 bases and J 6 bases, leaving 21 bases between the germline ends. Germline lookup yields CDR1 SGHTS and CDR2 YDEGEE. The CDR3 is 14 residues long. DNA of the CDR3: TGTGCCATGCTCCCCCAGGACATTTGGGCTGAAGCTTTCTTT. Amino acids: CAMLPQDIWAEAFF. The whole variable domain, remainder taken from reference TRBV5-8 and TRBJ1-1, is EAGVTQSPTHLIKTRGQQATLRCSPISGHTSVYWYQQALGLGLQFLLWYDEGEERNRGNFPPRFSGRQFPNYSSELNVNALELEDSALYLCAMLPQDIWAEAFFGQGTRLTVV.

This sequence joins TRBV6-5 and TRBJ1-3; no firm D call. Germline lookup yields CDR1 MNHEY and CDR2 SVGAGI. V dropped 0 bases and J dropped 3 bases, with 6 bases sitting between them. The length of the CDR3 is 14 residues. The CDR3 loop reads CASSYSNSGNTIYF. CDR3 DNA sequence: TGTGCCAGCAGTTACTCGAACAGTGGAAACACCATATATTTT.

The chain employs TRBV5-1 and TRBJ1-4; 7 bases line up with TRBD1. Per germline, CDR1 SGHRS and CDR2 YFSETQ. This CDR3 is built from 13 residues. V lost 4 bases to trimming and J lost 6 bases; unmatched junction nucleotides: 3. CDR3 residues: CASSAQGYEKLFF. DNA for the CDR3: TGCGCCAGCAGCGCACAGGGGTATGAAAAACTGTTTTTT.

This chain joins TRBV7-3 and TRBJ2-7; D ambiguous. Between the trimmed V and J ends, which lost 5 bases and 6 bases, there was a span of 20 bases. Germline CDR1 SGHTA, CDR2 FQGTGA. The CDR3 is 15 residues long. In nucleotides, the CDR3 is TGTGCCAGCAGCCATCAAGAAGTTACGAGCACCGAGCAGTACTTC. Translation: CASSHQEVTSTEQYF.

The chain joins TRBV13 to TRBJ1-4; D not certain. This CDR3 is 13 amino acids long. V gave up 8 bases and J gave up 4 bases, with 11 bases separating them. From germline, CDR1 is PRHDT and CDR2 FYEKMQ (reference sequence). The CDR3: CASQVTYNEKLFF. The CDR3 DNA reads as TGTGCCAGCCAAGTGACTTATAATGAAAAACTGTTTTTT.

The J gene is TRBJ2-7, the V gene TRBV7-9; D unresolved. The CDR3 has 15 amino acids. Germline-derived CDR1 and CDR2 are SEHNR and FQNEAQ (reference sequence). V was shortened by 1 base and J by 1 base, with 11 bases between the two germline ends. As DNA, the CDR3 is TGTGCCAGCAGCTTAGGTCCTGGTCAGTCCTACGAGCAGTACTTC. It codes for CASSLGPGQSYEQYF.

The chain recombines TRBV27 with TRBJ2-1; TRBD2 matches 9 bases. The CDR3 loop spans 16 amino acids. CDR1 and CDR2 (germline): MNHEY, SMNVEV (reference sequence). V trimming: 6 bases; J trimming: 8 bases; junction bases outside the gene matches: 14. The CDR3 sequence is CASRLPGTSQEHEQFF. The CDR3 DNA is TGTGCCAGCAGACTCCCCGGGACTAGCCAAGAGCATGAGCAGTTCTTC.

There are a few counts of this clone. This sequence joins TRBV11-3 and TRBJ2-5, with a tentative D call TRBD2 (6 bases). V was clipped by 4 bases and J by 3 bases, with 12 bases between them. This CDR3 comprises 14 residues. CDR1 SGHNT and CDR2 YENEEA come from the germline V gene. Written as DNA, the CDR3 is TGTGCCAGCAGCTCGGGGGATGGAGAAGAGACCCAGTACTTC. Encoded protein: CASSSGDGEETQYF. Full variable domain (outside the CDR3, taken from reference TRBV11-3 and TRBJ2-5): EAGVVQSPRYKIIEKKQPVAFWCNPISGHNTLYWYLQNLGQGPELLIRYENEEAVDDSQLPKDRFSAERLKGVDSTLKIQPAELGDSAVYLCASSSGDGEETQYFGPGTRLLVL.

This sequence joins TRBV27 and TRBJ2-5; 12 bases align to TRBD2. Losses at the gene ends were 3 bases for V and 5 bases for J; bases not matched to a gene: 4. The CDR3 spans 15 residues. Per the germline V gene, CDR1 is MNHEY and CDR2 is SMNVEV (reference sequence). The CDR3 nucleotides read TGTGCCAGCAGTTTCCTAGCGGGAGGGAAGGAGACCCAGTACTTC. It is translated as CASSFLAGGKETQYF.

This clone has only a few counts. The rearrangement links TRBV6-1 to TRBJ2-1, with 14 bases fitting TRBD2. The CDR3 extends over 18 amino acids. Germline CDR1 MNHNS, CDR2 SASEGT. The V gene end was trimmed by 3 bases and the J gene end by 5 bases; junction bases not matched to a gene: 9. The CDR3 DNA follows: TGTGCCAGCAGTGACGTCGGGACTAGCGGGAGAATAAACAATGAGCAGTTCTTC. It encodes CASSDVGTSGRINNEQFF.

Only a few counts were recorded for this clone. The chain uses TRBV7-9 and TRBJ2-3, with 10 positions matching TRBD2. The CDR3 is 15 residues long. V shed 5 bases, J shed 1 base, and the junction held 3 bases outside the gene matches. CDR1 and CDR2 from the germline V gene are SEHNR and FQNEAQ (reference sequence). The CDR3 bases are TGTGCCAGCAGCCAAACTAGCGGGGGCACAGATACGCAGTATTTT. Residues: CASSQTSGGTDTQYF.

This clone was counted only a few times. The chain links TRBV9 to TRBJ2-1, with D maybe TRBD2 (6 bases). V was clipped by 0 bases and J by 8 bases, with 30 bases between them. This CDR3 comprises 20 residues. Germline V gene sequence: CDR1 SGDLS, CDR2 YYNGEE. CDR3 in amino acids: CASSVGLLGLGLQVSHEQFF. The CDR3 DNA reads as TGTGCCAGCAGCGTAGGTCTGTTGGGGCTGGGACTCCAGGTATCGCATGAGCAGTTCTTC.

The CDR3 DNA reads TGTGCCAGCAGCAATGGACAGGGGACTTATGGCTACGAGCAGTACTTC. This sequence encodes CASSNGQGTYGYEQYF. The V gene is TRBV7-6, the J gene TRBJ2-7; 9 bases are shared with TRBD1. Germline CDR1 and CDR2: SGHVS and FNYEAQ. V lost 5 bases, J lost 3 bases, and 11 bases stayed unmatched. The CDR3 contains 16 residues.